This T cell receptor beta chain came from a study of OX40 agonist ivuxolimab in advanced cancers. Some background on the complete study: Ivuxolimab, which targeted the costimulatory receptor OX40 (CD134), was an agonistic, fully human IgG2 monoclonal antibody. Intravenous ivuxolimab was administered to patients every 2 weeks at six dose levels: 0.01, 0.1, 0.3, 1.5, 3 and 10 mg/kg. Of the roughly 52 dose-escalation patients, hepatocellular carcinoma was present in some 19, melanoma in around 15, renal cell carcinoma in 9 and head and neck cancer in 9. In the dose-escalation cohort, more than 80% of patients were male, and the mean age was 60 years with a range of about 20 to 80. Prior anti-PD-1, anti-PD-L1 or anti-CTLA-4 therapy was permitted, and checkpoint inhibitors had been received by under 50% of dose-escalation patients. Partial responses occurred in three dose-escalation patients, of whom one had hepatocellular carcinoma and two had cutaneous melanoma. Peripheral TCRbeta sequencing aimed to test whether ivuxolimab altered TCR sequence diversity and caused clonal T-cell expansion. The monotherapy dose-escalation portion (N = 52 patients) of the phase I ivuxolimab trial is reported in the paper. Results and caveats for the whole study, not just this receptor: In the 0.1-3.0 mg/kg groups, partial responders had among the lowest normalized peripheral clonal expansion, particularly in CD8+ T cells. Low levels of normalized T-cell clonal expansion were also seen in some nonresponding patients. After ivuxolimab, more expanded clones were found on average in CD8+ T cells than in CD4+ T cells. Antigen specificity was not determined for the clonally expanded peripheral T cells. Clonal expansion of both CD4+ and CD8+ blood T cells was observed from baseline to week 6 at doses 0.1 to 3.0 mg/kg.

As a fraction of the sample, this clone is medium-sized (0.01 to 0.1%). Its binding antigen is unknown. The record has no base qualities; no much larger clone is one base away. Genomic DNA was isolated from the sorted cells so that the TCRbeta CDR3 region could be sequenced. The immunoSEQ Assay was used for sequencing of TCRbeta CDR3 regions. The table comes from immuneACCESS by way of TCRdb, which keeps in-frame sequences with V and J called. Part of the clones is missing from these tables; in studies checked, under half for an unresolved V gene and the rest for unknown reasons. In this sample the table shows about 63,000 clones, 70% to 90% of which occur a single time. The top ten hold about 0.73% of the sample. The trial excluded patients who had a history of autoimmune disease or were on systemic immunosuppression. Peripheral blood for TCR sequencing was collected from all dose cohorts at baseline, on cycle 4 day 1, and on cycle 7 day 1. The samples were drawn from a first-in-human, open-label, multicenter phase I dose-escalation trial of ivuxolimab. The trial enrolled adults with locally advanced or metastatic head and neck squamous cell, hepatocellular, melanoma or renal cell carcinoma. CD4+ and CD8+ T cells were sorted separately from peripheral blood before TCR sequencing.

Its CDR3 holds 14 amino acids, cysteine through phenylalanine. Only the CDR3 DNA is retained, 42 bases long and in frame from the first base. CDR1 is given as LNHDA and CDR2 as SQIVND, both from the germline V gene (reference sequence). Cut back by 8 bases and 0 bases, the V and J ends lie 10 bases apart. Specimen: CD4+ or CD8+ T cells sorted from blood, collected in a trial of the OX40 agonist ivuxolimab. The source is an adult with an advanced solid tumor such as melanoma, head and neck, liver or kidney cancer. Recombination joined TRBV19 with TRBJ2-2; perhaps TRBD2 is the D gene, with 5 bases matching. At the DNA level, the sequence is TGTGCCAGTCGATACGGGACGAACACCGGGGAGCTGTTTTTT. This is translated as CASRYGTNTGELFF.